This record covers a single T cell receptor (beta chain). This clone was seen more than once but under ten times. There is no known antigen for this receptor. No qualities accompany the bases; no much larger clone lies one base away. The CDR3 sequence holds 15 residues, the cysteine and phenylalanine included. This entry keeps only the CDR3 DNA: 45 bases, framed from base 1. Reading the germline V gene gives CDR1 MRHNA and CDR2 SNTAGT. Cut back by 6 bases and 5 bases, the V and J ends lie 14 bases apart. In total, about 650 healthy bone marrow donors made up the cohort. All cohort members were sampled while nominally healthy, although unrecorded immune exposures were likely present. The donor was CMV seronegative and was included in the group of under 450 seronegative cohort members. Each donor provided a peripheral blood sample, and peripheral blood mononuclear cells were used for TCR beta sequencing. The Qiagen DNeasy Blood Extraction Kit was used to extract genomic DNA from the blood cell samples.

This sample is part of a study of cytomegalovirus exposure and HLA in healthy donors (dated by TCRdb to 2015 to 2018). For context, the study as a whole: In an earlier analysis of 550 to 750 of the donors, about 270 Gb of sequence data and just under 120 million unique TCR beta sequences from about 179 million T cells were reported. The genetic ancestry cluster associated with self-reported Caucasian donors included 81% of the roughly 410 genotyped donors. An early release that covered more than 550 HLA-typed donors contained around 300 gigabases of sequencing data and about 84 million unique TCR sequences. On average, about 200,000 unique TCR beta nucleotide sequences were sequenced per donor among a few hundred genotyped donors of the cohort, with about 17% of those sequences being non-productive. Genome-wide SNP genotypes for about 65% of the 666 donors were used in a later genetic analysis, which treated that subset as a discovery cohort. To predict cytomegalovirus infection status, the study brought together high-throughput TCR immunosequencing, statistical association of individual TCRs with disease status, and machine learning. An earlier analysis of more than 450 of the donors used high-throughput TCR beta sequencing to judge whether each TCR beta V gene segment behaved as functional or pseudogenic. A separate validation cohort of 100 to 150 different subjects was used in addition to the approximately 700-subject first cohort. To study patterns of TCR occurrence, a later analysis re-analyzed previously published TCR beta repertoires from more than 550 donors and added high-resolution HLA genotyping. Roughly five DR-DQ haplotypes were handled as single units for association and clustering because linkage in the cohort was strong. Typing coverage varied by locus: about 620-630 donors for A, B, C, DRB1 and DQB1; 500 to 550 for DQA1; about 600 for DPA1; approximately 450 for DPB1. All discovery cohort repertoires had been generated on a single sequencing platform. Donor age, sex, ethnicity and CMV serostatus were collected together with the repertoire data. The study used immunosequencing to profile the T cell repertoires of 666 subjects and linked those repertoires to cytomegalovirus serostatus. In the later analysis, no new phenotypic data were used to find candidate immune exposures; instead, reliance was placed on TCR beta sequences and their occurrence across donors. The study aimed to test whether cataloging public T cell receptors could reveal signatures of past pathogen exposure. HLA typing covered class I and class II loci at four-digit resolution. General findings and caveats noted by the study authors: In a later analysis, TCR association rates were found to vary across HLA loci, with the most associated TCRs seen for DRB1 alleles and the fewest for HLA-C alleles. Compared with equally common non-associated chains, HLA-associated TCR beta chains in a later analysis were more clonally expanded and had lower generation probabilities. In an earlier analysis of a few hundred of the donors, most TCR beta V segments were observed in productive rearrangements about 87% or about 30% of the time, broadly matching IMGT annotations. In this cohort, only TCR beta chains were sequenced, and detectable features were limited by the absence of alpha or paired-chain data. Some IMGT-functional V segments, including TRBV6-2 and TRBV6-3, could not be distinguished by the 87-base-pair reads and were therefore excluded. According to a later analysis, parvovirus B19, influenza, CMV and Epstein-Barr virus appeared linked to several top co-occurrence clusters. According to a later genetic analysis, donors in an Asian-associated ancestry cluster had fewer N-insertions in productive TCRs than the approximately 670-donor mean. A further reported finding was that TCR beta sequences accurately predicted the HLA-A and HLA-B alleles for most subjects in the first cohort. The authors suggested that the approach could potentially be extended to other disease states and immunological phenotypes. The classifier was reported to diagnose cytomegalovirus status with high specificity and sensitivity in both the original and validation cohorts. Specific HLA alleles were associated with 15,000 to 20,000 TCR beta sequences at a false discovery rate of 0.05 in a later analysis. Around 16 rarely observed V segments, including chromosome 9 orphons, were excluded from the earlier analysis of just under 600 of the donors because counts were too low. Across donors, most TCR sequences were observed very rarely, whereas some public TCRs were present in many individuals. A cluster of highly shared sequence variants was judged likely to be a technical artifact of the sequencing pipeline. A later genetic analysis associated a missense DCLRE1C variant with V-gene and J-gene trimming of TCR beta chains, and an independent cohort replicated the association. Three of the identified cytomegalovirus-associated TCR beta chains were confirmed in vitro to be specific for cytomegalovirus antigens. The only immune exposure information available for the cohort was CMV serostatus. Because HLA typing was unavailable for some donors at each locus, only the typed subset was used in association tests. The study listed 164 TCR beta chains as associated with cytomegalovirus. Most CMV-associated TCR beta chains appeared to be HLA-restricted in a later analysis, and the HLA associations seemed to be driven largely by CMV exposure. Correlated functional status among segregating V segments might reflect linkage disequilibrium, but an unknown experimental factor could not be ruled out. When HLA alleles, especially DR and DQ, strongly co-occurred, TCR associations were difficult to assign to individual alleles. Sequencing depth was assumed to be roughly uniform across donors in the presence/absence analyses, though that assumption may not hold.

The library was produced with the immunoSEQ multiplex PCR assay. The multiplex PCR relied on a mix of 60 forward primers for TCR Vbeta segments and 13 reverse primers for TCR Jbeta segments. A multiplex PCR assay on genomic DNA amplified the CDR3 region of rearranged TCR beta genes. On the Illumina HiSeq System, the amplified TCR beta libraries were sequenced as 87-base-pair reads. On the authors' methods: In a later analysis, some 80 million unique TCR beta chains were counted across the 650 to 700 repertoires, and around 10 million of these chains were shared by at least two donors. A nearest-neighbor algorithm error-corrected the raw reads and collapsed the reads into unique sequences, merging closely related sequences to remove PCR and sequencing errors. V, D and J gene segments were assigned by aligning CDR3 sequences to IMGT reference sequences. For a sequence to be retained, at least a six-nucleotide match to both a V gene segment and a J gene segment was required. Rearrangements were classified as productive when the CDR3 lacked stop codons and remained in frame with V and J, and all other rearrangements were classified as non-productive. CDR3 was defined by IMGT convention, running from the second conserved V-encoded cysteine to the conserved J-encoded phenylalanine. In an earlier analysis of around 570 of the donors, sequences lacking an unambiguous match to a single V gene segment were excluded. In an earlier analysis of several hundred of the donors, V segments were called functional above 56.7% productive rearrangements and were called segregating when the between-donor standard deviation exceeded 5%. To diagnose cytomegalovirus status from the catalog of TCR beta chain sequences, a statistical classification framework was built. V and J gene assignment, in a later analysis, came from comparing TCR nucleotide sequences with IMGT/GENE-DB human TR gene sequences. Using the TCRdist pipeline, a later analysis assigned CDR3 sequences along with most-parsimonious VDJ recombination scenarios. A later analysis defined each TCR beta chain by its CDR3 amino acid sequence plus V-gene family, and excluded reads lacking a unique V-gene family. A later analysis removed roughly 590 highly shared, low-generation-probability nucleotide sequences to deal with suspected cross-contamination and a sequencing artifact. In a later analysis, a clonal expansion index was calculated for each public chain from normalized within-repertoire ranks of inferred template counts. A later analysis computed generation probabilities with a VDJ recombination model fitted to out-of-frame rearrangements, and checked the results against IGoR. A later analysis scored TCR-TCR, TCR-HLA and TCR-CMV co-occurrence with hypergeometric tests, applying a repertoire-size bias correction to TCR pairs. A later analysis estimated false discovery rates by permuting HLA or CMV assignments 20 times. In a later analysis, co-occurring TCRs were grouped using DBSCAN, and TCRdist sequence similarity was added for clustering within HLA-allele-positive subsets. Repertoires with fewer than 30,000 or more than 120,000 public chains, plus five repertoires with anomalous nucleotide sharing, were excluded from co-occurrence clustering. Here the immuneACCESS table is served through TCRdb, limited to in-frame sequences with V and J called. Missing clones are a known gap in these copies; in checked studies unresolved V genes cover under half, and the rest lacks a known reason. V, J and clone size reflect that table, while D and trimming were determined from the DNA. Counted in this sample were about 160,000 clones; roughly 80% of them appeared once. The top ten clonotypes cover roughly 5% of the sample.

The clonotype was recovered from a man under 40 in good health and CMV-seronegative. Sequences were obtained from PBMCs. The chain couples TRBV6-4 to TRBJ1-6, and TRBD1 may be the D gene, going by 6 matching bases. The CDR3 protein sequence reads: CASSDQAGDNSPLHF. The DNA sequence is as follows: TGTGCCAGCAGCGACCAGGCAGGGGATAATTCACCCCTCCACTTT.